The 27 T cell receptor beta chains listed next were all sequenced from one sample in a study of T cells in Graves' hyperthyroidism and ophthalmopathy (dated by TCRdb to the late 2010s). The method was multiplex PCR. Sequencing was performed on an Illumina HiSeq 2000. The TCR beta CDR3 regions were amplified from the RNA transcripts. The first round of RT-PCR for the TCR CDR3 was performed with the HTBI primer set and the Qiagen OneStep RT-PCR kit. The public reads were run again by TCRdb, first through fastp at Q25 and then through MiXCR, and only productive beta chains were kept. Rows are unified per CDR3 protein, each entry keeping the most common DNA and genes. The sample table records roughly 700,000 distinct CDR3 sequences; under 45% of these occur just once. Jointly, the top ten make up less than 35% of the sample. The source material was blood. Source of these receptors: a middle-aged woman with Graves' hyperthyroidism.

This clonotype showed up many times. This chain uses TRBV19 with TRBJ2-6; TRBD2 might be the D (5 bases). Trimming took 6 bases from V and 0 from J, leaving 6 bases between them. Germline loops: CDR1 LNHDA, CDR2 SQIVND (reference sequence). CDR3 size: 14 residues. The CDR3 nucleotides read TGTGCCAGTAGGAGGGACTCTGGGGCCAACGTCCTGACTTTC. Protein product: CASRRDSGANVLTF. Looking up the rest from reference TRBV19 and TRBJ2-6 gives the full variable domain: DGGITQSPKYLFRKEGQNVTLSCEQNLNHDAMYWYRQDPGQGLRLIYYSQIVNDFQKGDIAEGYSVSREKKESFPLTVTSAQKNPTAFYLCASRRDSGANVLTFGAGSRLTVL.

This clonotype was counted ten times or more. This chain connects TRBV29-1 to TRBJ1-5; D unclear. V lost 3 bases and J 4 bases, leaving 7 bases between the germline ends. The germline V gene encodes CDR1 SQVTM and CDR2 ANQGSEA. The CDR3 length is 12 residues. CDR3 in DNA: TGCAGCGTTGACTGGGGAAATCAGCCCCAGCATTTT. It specifies CSVDWGNQPQHF. Full variable domain (missing parts from reference TRBV29-1 and TRBJ1-5): SAVISQKPSRDICQRGTSLTIQCQVDSQVTMMFWYRQQPGQSLTLIATANQGSEATYESGFVIDKFPISRPNLTFSTLTVSNMSPEDSSIYLCSVDWGNQPQHFGDGTRLSIL.

This clonotype turned up a few times. The rearrangement links TRBV12-3 or TRBV12-4 to TRBJ1-5, with D possibly TRBD1 on 5 matching bases. V was pared by 3 bases and J by 2 bases, with 11 bases between. The CDR3 has 15 amino acids. The CDR3 loop is CASSLYWGGNQPQHF. Written as DNA, the CDR3 is TGTGCCAGCAGTTTGTATTGGGGGGGCAATCAGCCCCAGCATTTT.

The chain employs TRBV6-6 and TRBJ1-5; no firm D call. The CDR3 length is 10 residues. Germline lookup yields CDR1 MNHNY and CDR2 SVGAGI (reference sequence). The germline V and J ends were trimmed by 7 bases and 5 bases, with 3 bases remaining between them. The CDR3, as DNA: TGTGCCAGCACTTATCAGCCCCAGCATTTT. It specifies CASTYQPQHF.

This clonotype was counted a few times. The chain combines TRBV6-1 with TRBJ1-1; 7 positions match TRBD1. This CDR3 is built from 13 residues. Germline assignment: CDR1 MNHNS and CDR2 SASEGT. Trimming at V came to 5 bases and at J to 7 bases, leaving 7 bases not matched to a gene. This CDR3 reads CASSQGDEGEAFF. In DNA form, the CDR3 reads TGTGCCAGCAGTCAGGGGGACGAAGGTGAAGCTTTCTTT.

The V call is TRBV3-1, the J call TRBJ1-3; D call uncertain. Per germline, CDR1 LGHDT and CDR2 YNNKEL (reference sequence). This CDR3 spans 16 amino acids. Trimming took 1 base from V and 4 from J, leaving 14 bases between them. This chain's CDR3 is CASSQVLAGGGNTIYF. The CDR3 region has the DNA TGTGCCAGCAGCCAAGTTTTAGCCGGTGGAGGAAACACCATATATTTT.

This clonotype was seen repeatedly, ten times or more. V usage is TRBV10-1 and J usage is TRBJ1-2, with D possibly matching TRBD1 (5 bases). Trimming left V 2 bases short and J 4 bases short, with 8 bases between. Germline V gives CDR1 WNHNN, CDR2 SYGVQD (reference sequence). The CDR3 has 13 amino acids. CDR3 residues: CASSEGASYGYTF. DNA of the CDR3: TGCGCCAGCAGTGAGGGGGCCTCCTATGGCTACACCTTC.

This clonotype was observed many times. The CDR3, as DNA: TGTGCCAGCAGGGTCCGGACAGGGGGCGGTGGGGCCAACGTCCTGACTTTC. Translation gives CASRVRTGGGGANVLTF. The V gene is TRBV2, the J gene TRBJ2-6; 11 nucleotides line up with TRBD1. Germline V gene lookup returns CDR1 SNHLY and CDR2 FYNNEI. The length of the CDR3 is 17 residues. The V and J ends lost 6 bases and 3 bases, in that order; junction bases with no gene match: 7. Drawing the rest from reference TRBV2 and TRBJ2-6, the complete variable domain is EPEVTQTPSHQVTQMGQEVILRCVPISNHLYFYWYRQILGQKVEFLVSFYNNEISEKSEIFDDQFSVERPDGSNFTLKIRSTKLEDSAMYFCASRVRTGGGGANVLTFGAGSRLTVL.

This clonotype has ten or more counts. V usage is TRBV10-3 and J usage is TRBJ1-1; possible D gene TRBD1, 5 bases. CDR3 length: 13 residues. The V end was cut by 5 bases, the J end by 4 bases, with 11 bases between. Germline loops: CDR1 ENHRY, CDR2 SYGVKD. The CDR3 DNA is TGTGCCATCAGTCAGGGTGGAGGCACTGAAGCTTTCTTT. It yields the protein CAISQGGGTEAFF.

Details on this clonotype: This may be a read error: a much more frequent sequence differs by one nucleotide. The rearrangement joins TRBV19 to TRBJ2-5; perhaps TRBD2 as D (5 bases). Germline CDR1 is LNHDA and CDR2 is SQIVND (reference sequence). The CDR3 sequence is 13 residues long. CDR3 residues: CAGRSRGQETQYF. As DNA, the CDR3 is TGTGCCGGTAGAAGCCGGGGCCAAGAGACCCAGTACTTC.

V usage is TRBV19 and J usage is TRBJ1-1; D ambiguous. This CDR3 comprises 13 residues. Germline CDR1 reads LNHDA; CDR2 reads SQIVND (reference sequence). V lost 6 bases and J 6 bases, leaving 14 bases between the germline ends. CDR3 amino acids: CASSYLGSAEAFF. CDR3 bases: TGTGCCAGTAGCTACCTCGGCTCGGCTGAAGCTTTCTTT.

V gene TRBV6-1 combines with J gene TRBJ1-5; no firm D call. V was cut by 8 bases and J by 1 base, with 18 bases left in between. Germline V gene data show CDR1 as MNHNS and CDR2 as SASEGT. This CDR3 has 16 amino acids. Here the CDR3 DNA reads TGTGCCAGCTTAACAGCTACCTACGGAAGCAATCAGCCCCAGCATTTT. Translated, it gives CASLTATYGSNQPQHF.

This clonotype came up many times. The chain carries TRBV29-1 and TRBJ2-7, with 7 bases identical to TRBD1. With 4 bases clipped from V and 6 bases from J, the junction kept 9 bases outside the gene matches. This CDR3 spans 13 amino acids. Looked up from germline, CDR1 is SQVTM and CDR2 is ANQGSEA. CDR3 DNA sequence: TGCAGCGTTGCTGAGACAGGGCTTTTCGAGCAGTACTTC. Amino acids: CSVAETGLFEQYF.

This clonotype was seen many times. The chain carries TRBV7-2 and TRBJ1-3; D is perhaps TRBD1 (5 bases). The germline gives CDR1 SGHTA, CDR2 FQGNSA. Trimming pared 8 bases from V and 4 bases from J, leaving 18 bases between. CDR3 length: 15 residues. The DNA for the CDR3 is TGTGCCAGCGGAAACGGGACCCCTGAGGGAAACACCATATATTTT. Residues: CASGNGTPEGNTIYF.

Details on this clonotype: The junction departs from germline at one end; a sequencing error may be responsible. The J gene is TRBJ2-1, the V gene TRBV24-1; TRBD2 is a possible D gene (6 bases). This CDR3 has 15 amino acids. CDR1 is KGHDR and CDR2 is SFDVKD in the germline V gene. Here the CDR3 reads CATSDADYAYDEQFF. The CDR3 nucleotides are TGTGCCACCAGTGATGCGGACTACGCCTACGATGAGCAGTTCTTC.

This clonotype was counted ten times or more. The V gene is TRBV5-6, the J gene TRBJ2-7, with D perhaps matching TRBD1 (5 bases). Germline V CDR1 and CDR2: SGHDT, YYEEEE. Trimming stripped 2 bases from V and 3 bases from J, with 9 bases between. This CDR3 has 13 amino acids. The CDR3 region has the DNA TGTGCCAGCAGCTTCTGGGGCATCTACGAGCAGTACTTC. Its translation is CASSFWGIYEQYF.

This clonotype has only a few counts. The rearrangement uses TRBV2 and TRBJ2-2; a possible D gene is TRBD2 (5 bases). V lost 6 bases and J lost 2, with 16 bases in between. Germline CDR1 reads SNHLY; CDR2 reads FYNNEI. The CDR3 consists of 16 residues. The CDR3 reads CASRPPASSNTGELFF. DNA of the CDR3: TGTGCCAGCAGGCCTCCAGCTAGCTCTAACACCGGGGAGCTGTTTTTT.

This clonotype was observed at least ten times. The chain carries TRBV2 and TRBJ1-5; possibly TRBD1 for D (6 bases). With 7 bases removed from V and 0 bases from J, the gap between germline ends came to 13 bases. The CDR3 spans 15 residues. Germline CDR1 reads SNHLY; CDR2 reads FYNNEI. CDR3 sequence: CASKGDNYSNQPQHF. Written as DNA, the CDR3 is TGTGCCAGCAAAGGGGACAACTATAGCAATCAGCCCCAGCATTTT.

This clonotype was counted ten times or more. The rearrangement joins TRBV13 to TRBJ1-5; D not resolved. Germline loops: CDR1 PRHDT, CDR2 FYEKMQ (reference sequence). V shed 5 bases and J shed 2 bases, with 16 bases lying between them. This CDR3 comprises 16 residues. The chain's CDR3 is CASSTGGGSRNQPQHF. Written as DNA, the CDR3 is TGTGCCAGCAGCACTGGCGGCGGGAGTCGCAATCAGCCCCAGCATTTT.

The CDR3 protein is CASSQDPTGHSPLHF. CDR3 coding DNA: TGCGCCAGCAGCCAAGATCCGACGGGGCATTCACCCCTCCACTTT. The chain uses TRBV4-3 and TRBJ1-6; D may be TRBD1 (5 bases). The V end lost 0 bases, the J end lost 8 bases, and 11 bases lay between the germline ends. Germline CDR1 and CDR2: LGHNA and YSLEER. The CDR3 loop spans 15 amino acids.

As to this clonotype: The missing conserved phenylalanine or tryptophan at the end of this CDR3 makes a read error likely. This rearrangement joins TRBV7-2 to TRBJ1-5; TRBD1 matches at 7 bases. Germline V lookup: CDR1 SGHTA, CDR2 FQGNSA. The ends lost 5 bases at V and 0 bases at J; junction bases unmatched: 4. CDR3 length: 15 amino acids. CDR3 sequence (DNA): TGTGCCAGCAGCGCCGGGACAGTTAGCAATCAGCCCCAGCATCTT. Translating gives CASSAGTVSNQPQHL.

The rearrangement uses TRBV5-6 and TRBJ2-7; 8 bases fit TRBD2. The CDR3 is 17 amino acids. After removal of 4 bases from V and 0 bases from J, the junction contained 12 bases not matched to a gene. Looked up from germline, CDR1 is SGHDT and CDR2 is YYEEEE. CDR3 residues: CASSASDLAGPSYEQYF. The CDR3 region has the DNA TGTGCCAGCAGCGCCTCGGACCTAGCGGGTCCCTCCTACGAGCAGTACTTC.

The chain couples TRBV2 to TRBJ2-3, with 11 positions matching TRBD2. The germline gives CDR1 SNHLY, CDR2 FYNNEI. This CDR3 spans 15 amino acids. Germline trimming cut 6 bases from V and 2 bases from J; bases unmatched to any gene: 4. The CDR3 spells CASSGSGGATDTQYF. The DNA of the CDR3 is TGTGCCAGCAGCGGTAGCGGGGGGGCCACAGATACGCAGTATTTT.

The V call is TRBV24-1, the J call TRBJ2-7; 7 bases match TRBD1. The ends lost 4 bases at V and 2 bases at J; junction bases unmatched: 4. The CDR3 spans 14 residues. Germline-derived CDR1 and CDR2 are KGHDR and SFDVKD. Here the CDR3 DNA reads TGTGCCACCAGTGACCGGACAGGAACCTACGAGCAGTACTTC. It codes for CATSDRTGTYEQYF.

This clonotype has only one observation. The V and J genes are TRBV29-1 and TRBJ1-4; no firm D call. Germline assignment: CDR1 SQVTM and CDR2 ANQGSEA. V gave up 3 bases and J gave up 8 bases, with 13 bases separating them. The CDR3 contains 13 residues. The CDR3 DNA reads TGCAGCGTTGACGAGGGCGCTCGGGAAAAACTGTTTTTT. It is translated as CSVDEGAREKLFF.

V usage is TRBV29-1 and J usage is TRBJ2-3; 11 nucleotides match TRBD2. V lost 8 bases and J lost 2; bases outside the gene matches: 3. Germline CDR1 is SQVTM and CDR2 is ANQGSEA. The length of the CDR3 is 13 residues. CDR3 residues: CSTGLAVTDTQYF. The CDR3 DNA is TGCAGCACGGGACTAGCGGTCACAGATACGCAGTATTTT.

There are many counts of this clonotype. The chain joins TRBV6-2 or TRBV6-3 to TRBJ1-5; tentatively, D is TRBD1 (6 bases). The germline CDR1 and CDR2 sequences are MNHEY and SVGEGT. V was shortened by 6 bases and J by 9 bases, with 24 bases between the two germline ends. CDR3 length: 16 residues. The CDR3 DNA follows: TGTGCCAGCAGCAACGGGGACAAGAAACGCAGCCCGCCCCAGCATTTT. Translated, it gives CASSNGDKKRSPPQHF.